What follows is one TCR beta chain and its context. Methods used by the authors: Researchers report that nucleated cell counts were estimated from reference gene primer amplification. The assay was immunoSEQ multiplex PCR, and TCRdb's table has in-frame clones only and misses some. The DNA gave D and trimming, while V, J and clone size come from that table. The table lists approximately 240,000 clones, more than 65% of them singletons. The CDR3 is 16 amino acids. CDR1 is SGHRS and CDR2 is YFSETQ in the germline V gene. V lost 3 bases and J lost 0; bases outside the gene matches: 5. This sample is part of a study of blood T cell repertoires in COVID-19. Study as a whole: There were acute and convalescent COVID-19 samples, and they came from the United States, Italy and Spain. Sample material is recorded as cDNA or gDNA derived from T cells, B-cell-depleted T cells, or PBMCs.

The receptor was isolated from a woman aged 40-49 years with active or convalescent COVID-19. Sequenced: peripheral blood. The chain is built from TRBV5-1 and TRBJ2-1; 8 nucleotides line up with TRBD1. The CDR3 sequence: CASSSQGGTSYNEQFF. CDR3 DNA: TGCGCCAGCAGCTCACAGGGGGGCACCTCCTACAATGAGCAGTTCTTC.